Below are 14 T cell receptor beta chains sequenced from a single sample in a study of shared clonotypes between healthy human individuals. TCRdb's table, derived via immunoSEQ multiplex PCR, lists solely in-frame clones and lacks some. The sample has around 1.9 million clones; about 92% are singletons. In the naive CD8 group, cells lacked CD45RO and were positively selected for CCR7, so terminally differentiated effector memory CD45RA+ cells were left out. Sequenced: naive CD8+ T cells from PBMCs. These receptors were taken from a man younger than 30 in good health. Some clones in this sample may be carry-over from other donors' samples.

The chain couples TRBV7-8 to TRBJ1-2, with D possibly being TRBD1 (6 bases). Germline V CDR1 and CDR2: SGHVS, FQNEAQ. The CDR3 spans 15 residues. The V end lost 5 bases, the J end lost 8 bases, and 21 bases lay between the germline ends. The DNA for the CDR3 is TGTGCCAGCAGCCCGGGCCCGGCCAGGGGCGGCGGCTACACCTTC. Residues: CASSPGPARGGGYTF.

The chain uses TRBV4-3 and TRBJ2-4; 12 bases agree with TRBD2. The junction had 15 bases not matched to a gene; V was cut back by 0 bases and J by 9 bases. The CDR3 is made up of 19 amino acids. CDR1 is LGHNA and CDR2 is YSLEER in the germline V gene. CDR3 sequence reads: CASSQDQSSGRAFGGIQYF. The CDR3 coding sequence is TGCGCCAGCAGCCAAGATCAGTCTAGCGGGAGGGCCTTTGGAGGCATTCAGTACTTC.

This chain connects TRBV5-1 to TRBJ2-1; TRBD1 matches 7 bases. The CDR3 is made up of 13 amino acids. V trimming: 2 bases; J trimming: 8 bases; junction bases outside the gene matches: 4. Germline V gene lookup returns CDR1 SGHRS and CDR2 YFSETQ. Written as DNA, the CDR3 is TGCGCCAGCAGCTTCACAGGGGACGATGAGCAGTTCTTC. Its protein is CASSFTGDDEQFF.

V and J are TRBV5-8 and TRBJ2-7; maybe TRBD2 (7 bases). Germline CDR1 reads SGHTS; CDR2 reads YDEGEE. The length of the CDR3 is 14 residues. The V end was cut by 4 bases, the J end by 3 bases, with 14 bases between. Here the CDR3 DNA reads TGTGCCAGCAGCCCGGGGGGCCCTGACTACGAGCAGTACTTC. As protein: CASSPGGPDYEQYF.

The rearrangement uses TRBV28 and TRBJ2-2; D possibly corresponds to TRBD2 (6 bases). V dropped 3 bases and J dropped 7 bases, with 18 bases sitting between them. Germline lookup yields CDR1 MDHEN and CDR2 SYDVKM. The CDR3 runs 16 residues. The CDR3 spells CASSFPGRGTVGELFF. In DNA, the CDR3 is TGTGCCAGCAGTTTCCCCGGACGCGGGACTGTCGGGGAGCTGTTTTTT.

Points on this clone: This sample also contains other DNA sequences that code for the same CDR3. The rearrangement links TRBV19 to TRBJ1-1; 7 bases align to TRBD1. The J segment lost 1 base and the V segment lost 5 bases, leaving 4 bases of the junction unmatched. The CDR3 is 14 amino acids. CDR1 and CDR2 (germline): LNHDA, SQIVND (reference sequence). The CDR3 loop reads CASSGRTGNTEAFF. The CDR3 DNA sequence: TGTGCCAGTAGTGGCCGGACAGGGAACACTGAAGCTTTCTTT. Complete variable domain (other parts from reference TRBV19 and TRBJ1-1): DGGITQSPKYLFRKEGQNVTLSCEQNLNHDAMYWYRQDPGQGLRLIYYSQIVNDFQKGDIAEGYSVSREKKESFPLTVTSAQKNPTAFYLCASSGRTGNTEAFFGQGTRLTVV.

V is TRBV7-2 and J is TRBJ2-1, with TRBD2 identical over 14 bases. The trim removed 5 bases at V and 8 bases at J, leaving 5 bases unmatched. CDR1 is SGHTA, CDR2 FQGNSA, per germline. The CDR3 totals 15 residues. The CDR3 DNA reads as TGTGCCAGCAGCCCAAGGGGACTAGCGGGGGATGAGCAGTTCTTC. This codes for CASSPRGLAGDEQFF.

This clone was seen only once. V usage is TRBV9 and J usage is TRBJ2-5, with a possible D match to TRBD1 (6 bases). This CDR3 has 14 residues. V was shortened by 3 bases and J by 0 bases, with 9 bases between the two germline ends. The germline V gene encodes CDR1 SGDLS and CDR2 YYNGEE. The CDR3 here is CASSDQGYQETQYF. Written as DNA, the CDR3 is TGTGCCAGCAGCGATCAGGGGTACCAAGAGACCCAGTACTTC.

The chain joins TRBV19 to TRBJ2-1; TRBD1 matches at 8 bases. The CDR3 is made up of 15 amino acids. V shed 6 bases, J shed 6 bases, and the junction held 10 bases outside the gene matches. Germline CDR1 LNHDA, CDR2 SQIVND (reference sequence). This chain's CDR3 is CASRKGQAIFNEQFF. In nucleotides, the CDR3 is TGTGCCAGTAGGAAGGGACAGGCCATCTTCAATGAGCAGTTCTTC.

The chain combines TRBV5-1 with TRBJ2-3; possible D gene TRBD1, 6 bases. The germline V gene encodes CDR1 SGHRS and CDR2 YFSETQ. The CDR3 loop spans 17 amino acids. The germline V and J ends were trimmed by 4 bases and 0 bases, with 18 bases remaining between them. CDR3 DNA: TGCGCCAGCAGCGGTGGCAGGGGCCGGGGTAGCACAGATACGCAGTATTTT. As protein: CASSGGRGRGSTDTQYF.

The chain uses TRBV27 and TRBJ1-2; D unclear. From germline, CDR1 is MNHEY and CDR2 SMNVEV (reference sequence). CDR3 length: 12 residues. V lost 5 bases to trimming and J lost 3 bases, with 7 bases between them. CDR3 loop: CASSGPDYGYTF. CDR3 in DNA: TGTGCCAGCAGTGGGCCAGACTATGGCTACACCTTC.

The genes are TRBV27 and TRBJ2-2, with D possibly called TRBD1 or TRBD2 (5 bases each). The ends were cut back, 3 bases at V and 0 bases at J, with 8 bases in the middle. The germline V gene has CDR1 MNHEY and CDR2 SMNVEV (reference sequence). The CDR3 has 15 amino acids. In DNA, the CDR3 is TGTGCCAGCAGTTTCCGGGGCGCGAACACCGGGGAGCTGTTTTTT. Its translation is CASSFRGANTGELFF.

The chain couples TRBV15 to TRBJ2-7; 7 bases agree with TRBD2. This CDR3 has 18 residues. Per germline, CDR1 LNHNV and CDR2 YYDKDF (reference sequence). Trimming at V came to 0 bases and at J to 4 bases, leaving 15 bases not matched to a gene. The DNA of the CDR3 is TGTGCCACCAGCAGAGAATACGCGACTAGCTGGGGGGGGTACGAGCAGTACTTC. It specifies CATSREYATSWGGYEQYF.

This clone appeared once. V gene TRBV7-9 combines with J gene TRBJ2-1, with D unclear. The CDR3 contains 15 residues. From germline, CDR1 is SEHNR and CDR2 FQNEAQ (reference sequence). V was trimmed by 4 bases and J by 6 bases, leaving 16 bases between them. As DNA, the CDR3 is TGTGCCAGCAGCTCCTTCGGGCCCACATTCAATGAGCAGTTCTTC. It translates to CASSSFGPTFNEQFF.